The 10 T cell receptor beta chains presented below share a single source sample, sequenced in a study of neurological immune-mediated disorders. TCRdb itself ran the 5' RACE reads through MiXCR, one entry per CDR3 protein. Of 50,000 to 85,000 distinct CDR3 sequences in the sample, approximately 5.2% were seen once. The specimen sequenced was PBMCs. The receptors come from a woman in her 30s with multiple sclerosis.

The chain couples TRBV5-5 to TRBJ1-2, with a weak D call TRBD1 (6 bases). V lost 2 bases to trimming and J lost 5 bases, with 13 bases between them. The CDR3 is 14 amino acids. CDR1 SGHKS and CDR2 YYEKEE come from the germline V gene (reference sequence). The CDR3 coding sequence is TGTGCCAGCAGCTTTAAGAACAGGGAATATGGCTACACCTTC. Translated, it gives CASSFKNREYGYTF.

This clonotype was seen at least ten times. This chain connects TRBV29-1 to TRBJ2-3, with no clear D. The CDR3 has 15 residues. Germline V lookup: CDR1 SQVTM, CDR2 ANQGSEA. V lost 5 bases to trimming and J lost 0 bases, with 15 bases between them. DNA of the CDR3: TGCAGCGTTTCCTCTTTGGAAGCTAGCACAGATACGCAGTATTTT. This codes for CSVSSLEASTDTQYF.

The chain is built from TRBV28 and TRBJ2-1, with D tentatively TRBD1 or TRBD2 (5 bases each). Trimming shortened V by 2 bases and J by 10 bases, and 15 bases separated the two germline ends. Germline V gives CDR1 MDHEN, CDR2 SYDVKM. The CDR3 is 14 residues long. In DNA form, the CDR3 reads TGTGCCAGCAGTTTAGGGTACCGAGGGGCGGAGCAGTTCTTC. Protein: CASSLGYRGAEQFF.

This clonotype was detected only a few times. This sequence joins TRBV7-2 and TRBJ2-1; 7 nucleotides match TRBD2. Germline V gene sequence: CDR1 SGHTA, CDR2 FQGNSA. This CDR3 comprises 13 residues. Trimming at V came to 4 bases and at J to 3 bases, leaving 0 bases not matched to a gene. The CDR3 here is CASSWGGYNEQFF. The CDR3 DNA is TGTGCCAGCAGCTGGGGGGGCTACAATGAGCAGTTCTTC.

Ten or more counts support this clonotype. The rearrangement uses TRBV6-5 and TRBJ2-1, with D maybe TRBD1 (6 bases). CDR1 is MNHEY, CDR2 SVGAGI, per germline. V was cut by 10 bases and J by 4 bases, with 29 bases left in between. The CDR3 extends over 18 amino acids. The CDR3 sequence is CATQRRTARSGQYNEQFF. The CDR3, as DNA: TGTGCCACCCAACGGAGGACAGCCCGATCAGGCCAATACAATGAGCAGTTCTTC.

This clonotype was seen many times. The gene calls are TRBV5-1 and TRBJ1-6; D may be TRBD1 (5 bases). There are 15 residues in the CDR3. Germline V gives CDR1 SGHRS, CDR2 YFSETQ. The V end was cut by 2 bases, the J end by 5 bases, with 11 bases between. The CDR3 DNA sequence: TGCGCCAGCAGCTTCGGTACAGGCAATAATTCACCCCTCCACTTT. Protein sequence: CASSFGTGNNSPLHF.

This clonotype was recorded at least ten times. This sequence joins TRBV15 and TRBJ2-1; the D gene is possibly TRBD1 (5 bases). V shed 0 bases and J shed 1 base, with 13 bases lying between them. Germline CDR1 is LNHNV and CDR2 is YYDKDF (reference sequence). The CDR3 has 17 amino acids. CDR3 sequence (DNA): TGTGCCACCAGCAGAGATTCGGGCAGGGTGTCCTACAATGAGCAGTTCTTC. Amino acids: CATSRDSGRVSYNEQFF.

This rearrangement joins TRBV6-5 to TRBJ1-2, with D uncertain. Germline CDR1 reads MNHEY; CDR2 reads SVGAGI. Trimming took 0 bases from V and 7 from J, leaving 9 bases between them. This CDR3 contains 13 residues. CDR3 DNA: TGTGCCAGCAGTTACTCAGGAGGAGGTGGCTACACCTTC. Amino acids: CASSYSGGGGYTF.

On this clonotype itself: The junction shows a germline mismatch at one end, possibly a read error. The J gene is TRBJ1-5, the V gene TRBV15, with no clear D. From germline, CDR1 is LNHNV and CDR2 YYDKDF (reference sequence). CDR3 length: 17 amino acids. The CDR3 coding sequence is TGTGCCACCAGCAGAGAGGGCCGTACTGGTTTCAATCAGCCCCAGAATTTT. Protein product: CATSREGRTGFNQPQNF.

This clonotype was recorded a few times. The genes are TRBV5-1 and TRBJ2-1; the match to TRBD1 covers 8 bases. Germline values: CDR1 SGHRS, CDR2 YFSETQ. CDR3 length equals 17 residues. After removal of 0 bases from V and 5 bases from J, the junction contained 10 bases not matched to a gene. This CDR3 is CASSLVFRQGSHNEQFF. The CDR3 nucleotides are TGCGCCAGCAGCTTGGTTTTCCGACAGGGGTCCCACAATGAGCAGTTCTTC. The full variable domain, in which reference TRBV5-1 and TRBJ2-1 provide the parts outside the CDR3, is KAGVTQTPRYLIKTRGQQVTLSCSPISGHRSVSWYQQTPGQGLQFLFEYFSETQRNKGNFPGRFSGRQFSNSRSEMNVSTLELGDSALYLCASSLVFRQGSHNEQFFGPGTRLTVL.